Following are 5 T cell receptor beta chains from one sample sequenced in a study of CD8 T cells in ankylosing spondylitis. Overall study results and limits: A TCR beta motif of eight highly homologous variants appeared characteristic of ankylosing spondylitis blood.

Their cognate antigens are unknown. TCRdb ran MiXCR on the 5' RACE reads and lists one entry per CDR3 protein. Among around 770,000 distinct CDR3 sequences, 12% were seen once, and the ten largest hold around 0.51%. Sequenced input: blood, either unsorted or a sorted T cell fraction (not recorded which). These receptors all come from a male donor with ankylosing spondylitis.

This clonotype has just a few counts. The chain recombines TRBV20-1 with TRBJ2-1, with 12 bases identical to TRBD2. Looked up from germline, CDR1 is DFQATT and CDR2 is SNEGSKA (reference sequence). The CDR3 has 14 residues. J gave up 9 bases and V 3 bases, and 6 bases lay outside the gene matches. The CDR3 loop is CSARTSGGTIEQFF. The CDR3 region has the DNA TGCAGTGCTAGGACTAGCGGGGGAACGATTGAGCAGTTCTTC.

This clonotype was seen a handful of times. The chain uses TRBV7-8 and TRBJ2-7, with D possibly being TRBD2 (6 bases). Trimming shortened V by 5 bases and J by 2 bases, and 13 bases separated the two germline ends. Germline V gene data show CDR1 as SGHVS and CDR2 as FQNEAQ. CDR3 length: 14 amino acids. CDR3 protein: CASSRRGGTYEQYF. In DNA, the CDR3 is TGTGCCAGCAGCCGTCGAGGCGGGACCTACGAGCAGTACTTC.

This chain links TRBV12-3 or TRBV12-4 with TRBJ2-1; D uncertain. V was trimmed by 4 bases and J by 11 bases, leaving 9 bases between them. The CDR3 is 11 amino acids. CDR3 nucleotide sequence: TGTGCCAGCAGTTCCGAAAACCAGCAGTTCTTC. It encodes CASSSENQQFF.

The CDR3 loop is CSATTGYSNQPQHF. The CDR3 DNA reads as TGCAGTGCCACGACAGGCTATAGCAATCAGCCCCAGCATTTT. V usage is TRBV20-1 and J usage is TRBJ1-5, with D perhaps TRBD1 (6 bases). The germline CDR1 and CDR2 sequences are DFQATT and SNEGSKA (reference sequence). CDR3 length: 14 residues. Trimming cost V 6 bases and J 0 bases, with 12 bases left between them.

In its sample, this clonotype was seen many times. This rearrangement joins TRBV12-3 or TRBV12-4 to TRBJ2-5; a possible D gene is TRBD2 (5 bases). The CDR3 spans 14 residues. V gave up 5 bases and J gave up 5 bases, with 15 bases separating them. As DNA, the CDR3 is TGTGCCAGCAGTCCCTCGAGGAGGCGGGAGACCCAGTACTTC. Residues: CASSPSRRRETQYF.